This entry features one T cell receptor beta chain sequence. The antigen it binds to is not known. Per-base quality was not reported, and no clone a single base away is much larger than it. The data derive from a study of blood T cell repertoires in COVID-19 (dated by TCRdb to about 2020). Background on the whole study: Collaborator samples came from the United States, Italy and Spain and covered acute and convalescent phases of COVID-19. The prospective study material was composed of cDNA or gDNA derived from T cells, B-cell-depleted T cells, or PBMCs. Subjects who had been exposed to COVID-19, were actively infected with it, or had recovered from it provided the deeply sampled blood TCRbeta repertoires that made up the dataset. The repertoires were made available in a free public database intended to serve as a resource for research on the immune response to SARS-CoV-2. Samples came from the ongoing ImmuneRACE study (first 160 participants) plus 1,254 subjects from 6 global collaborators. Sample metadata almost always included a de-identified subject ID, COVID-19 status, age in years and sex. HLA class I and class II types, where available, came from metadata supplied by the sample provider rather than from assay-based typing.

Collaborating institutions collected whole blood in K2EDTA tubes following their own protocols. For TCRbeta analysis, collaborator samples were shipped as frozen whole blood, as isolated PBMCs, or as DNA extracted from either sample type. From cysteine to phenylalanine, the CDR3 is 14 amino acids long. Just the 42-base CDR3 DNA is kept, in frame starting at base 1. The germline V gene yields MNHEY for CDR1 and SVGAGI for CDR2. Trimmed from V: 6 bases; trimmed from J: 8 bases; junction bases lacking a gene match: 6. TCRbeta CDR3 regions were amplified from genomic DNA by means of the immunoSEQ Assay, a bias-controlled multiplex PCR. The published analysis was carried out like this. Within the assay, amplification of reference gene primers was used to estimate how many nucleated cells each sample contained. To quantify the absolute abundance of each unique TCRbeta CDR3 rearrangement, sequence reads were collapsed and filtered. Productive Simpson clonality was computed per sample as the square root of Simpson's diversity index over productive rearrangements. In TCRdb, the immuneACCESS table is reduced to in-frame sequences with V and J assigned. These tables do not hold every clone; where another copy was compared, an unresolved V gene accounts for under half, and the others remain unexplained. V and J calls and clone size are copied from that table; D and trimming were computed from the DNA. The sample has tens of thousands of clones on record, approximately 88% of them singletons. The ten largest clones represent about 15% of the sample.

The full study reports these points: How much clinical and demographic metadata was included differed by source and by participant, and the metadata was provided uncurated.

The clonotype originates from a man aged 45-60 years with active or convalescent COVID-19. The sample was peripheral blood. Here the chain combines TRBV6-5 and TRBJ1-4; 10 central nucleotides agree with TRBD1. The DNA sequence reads TGTGCCAGCAGCCGGGACAGGGGAGGAGAAAAACTGTTTTTT. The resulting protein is CASSRDRGGEKLFF.